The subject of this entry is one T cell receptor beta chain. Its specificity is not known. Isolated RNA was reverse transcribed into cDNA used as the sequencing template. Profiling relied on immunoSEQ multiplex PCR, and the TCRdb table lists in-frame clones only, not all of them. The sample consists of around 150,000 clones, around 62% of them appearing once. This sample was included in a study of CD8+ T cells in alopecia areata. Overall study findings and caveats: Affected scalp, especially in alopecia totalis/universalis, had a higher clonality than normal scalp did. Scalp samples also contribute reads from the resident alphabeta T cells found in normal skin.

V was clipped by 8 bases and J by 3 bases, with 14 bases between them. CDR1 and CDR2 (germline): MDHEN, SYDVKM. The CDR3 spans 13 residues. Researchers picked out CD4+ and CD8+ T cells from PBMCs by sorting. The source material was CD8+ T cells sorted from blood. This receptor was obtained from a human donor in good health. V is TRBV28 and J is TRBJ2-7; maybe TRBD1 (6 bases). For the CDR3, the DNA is TGTGCCAGCGCCCGCACAGGGTTCTACGAGCAGTACTTC. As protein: CASARTGFYEQYF.